This T cell receptor (beta chain) comes out of a study of PD-1 blockade in classical Hodgkin lymphoma. Turning to the study itself: Nivolumab was given intravenously to patients at 3 mg/kg every 2 weeks.

Study-level results: Individuals initiating nivolumab under 1 year after ASCT were excluded. Baseline diversity resembling that of newly diagnosed patients was seen in complete responders. Nothing has yet pinned down what causes the repertoire differences, possibly disease activity or prior therapy.

CDR3 size: 13 residues. Trimming took 6 bases from V and 5 from J, leaving 10 bases between them. Germline V gene data show CDR1 as SGHTA and CDR2 as FQGTGA. Every patient was affected by relapse after autologous stem cell transplantation, while exposure to brentuximab vedotin was not uniform. Remarks on this clone: The antigen is undetermined.

Method: immunoSEQ multiplex PCR; TCRdb's copy keeps in-frame clones and lacks some. The profile covers fewer than 70,000 clones, with around nine tenths appearing a single time and about 5.8% taken by the ten largest. The sequence came from a human donor with classical Hodgkin lymphoma. The chain combines TRBV7-3 with TRBJ2-2; D may be TRBD1 (5 bases). This material consisted of peripheral blood mononuclear cells (PBMCs), taken before the second cycle of nivolumab. The CDR3 here is CASRVTGTGELFF. The DNA for the CDR3 is TGTGCCAGCAGGGTAACAGGAACCGGGGAGCTGTTTTTT. The complete variable domain, with remaining parts taken from reference TRBV7-3 and TRBJ2-2, reads GAGVSQTPSNKVTEKGKYVELRCDPISGHTALYWYRQSLGQGPEFLIYFQGTGAADDSGLPNDRFFAVRPEGSVSTLKIQRTERGDSAVYLCASRVTGTGELFFGEGSRLTVL.